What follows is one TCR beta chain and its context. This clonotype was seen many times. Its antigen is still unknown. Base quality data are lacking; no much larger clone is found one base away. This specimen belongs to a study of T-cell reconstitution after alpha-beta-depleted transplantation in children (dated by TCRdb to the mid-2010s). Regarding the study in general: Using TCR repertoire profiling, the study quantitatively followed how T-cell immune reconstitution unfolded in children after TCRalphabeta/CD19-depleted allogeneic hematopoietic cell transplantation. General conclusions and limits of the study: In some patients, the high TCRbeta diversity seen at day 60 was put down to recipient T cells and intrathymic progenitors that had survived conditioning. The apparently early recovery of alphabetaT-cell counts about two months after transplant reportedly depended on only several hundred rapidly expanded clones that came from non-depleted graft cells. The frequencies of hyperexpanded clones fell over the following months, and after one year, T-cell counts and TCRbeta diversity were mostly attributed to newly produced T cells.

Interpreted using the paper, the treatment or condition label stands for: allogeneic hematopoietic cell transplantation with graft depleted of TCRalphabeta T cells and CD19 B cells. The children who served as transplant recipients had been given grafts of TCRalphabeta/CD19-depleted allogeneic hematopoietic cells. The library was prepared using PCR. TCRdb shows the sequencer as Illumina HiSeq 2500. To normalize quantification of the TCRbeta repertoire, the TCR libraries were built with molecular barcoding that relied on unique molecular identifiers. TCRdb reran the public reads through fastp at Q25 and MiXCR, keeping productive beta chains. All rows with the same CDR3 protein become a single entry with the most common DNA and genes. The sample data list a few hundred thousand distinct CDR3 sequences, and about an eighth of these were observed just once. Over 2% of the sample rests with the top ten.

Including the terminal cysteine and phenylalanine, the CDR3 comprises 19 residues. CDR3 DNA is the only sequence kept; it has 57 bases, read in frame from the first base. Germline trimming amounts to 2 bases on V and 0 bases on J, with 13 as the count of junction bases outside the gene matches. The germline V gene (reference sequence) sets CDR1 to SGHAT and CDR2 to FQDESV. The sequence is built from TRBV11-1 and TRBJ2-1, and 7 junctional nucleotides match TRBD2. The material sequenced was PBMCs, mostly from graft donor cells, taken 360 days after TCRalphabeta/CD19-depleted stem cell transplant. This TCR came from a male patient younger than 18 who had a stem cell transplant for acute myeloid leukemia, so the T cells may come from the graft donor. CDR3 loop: CASSLLSRTRDYSYNEQFF. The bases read TGTGCCAGCAGCTTATTATCGAGGACCAGGGACTACTCCTACAATGAGCAGTTCTTC.